This T cell receptor (beta chain) was profiled in a study of cytomegalovirus exposure and HLA in healthy donors. Study at large: Within the Caucasian-associated ancestry cluster were 81% of the roughly 400 genotyped donors. Overall study findings and caveats: In presence/absence analyses, roughly uniform sequencing depth across donors was assumed. Per a later analysis, HLA-associated TCR beta chains showed more clonal expansion than other, equally common TCR beta chains.

With regard to this clone: Its antigen remains unknown.

It was with 60 Vbeta and 13 Jbeta primers that the PCR ran. The data were produced by immunoSEQ multiplex PCR, yet TCRdb's version contains in-frame clones alone and is incomplete. The table shows some 110,000 clones, with 79% occurring only once. Germline trimming cut 1 base from V and 11 bases from J; bases unmatched to any gene: 4. The CDR3 is made up of 12 amino acids. Per the germline V gene, CDR1 is SEHNR and CDR2 is FQNEAQ (reference sequence). The sample taken for sequencing was PBMCs. The TCR originated in a man under 40 in good health and CMV-seropositive. The chain uses TRBV7-9 and TRBJ1-1; 7 bases fit TRBD1. The chain's CDR3 is CASSLGSGGAFF. The CDR3 region has the DNA TGTGCCAGCAGCTTAGGTTCAGGGGGGGCTTTCTTT.